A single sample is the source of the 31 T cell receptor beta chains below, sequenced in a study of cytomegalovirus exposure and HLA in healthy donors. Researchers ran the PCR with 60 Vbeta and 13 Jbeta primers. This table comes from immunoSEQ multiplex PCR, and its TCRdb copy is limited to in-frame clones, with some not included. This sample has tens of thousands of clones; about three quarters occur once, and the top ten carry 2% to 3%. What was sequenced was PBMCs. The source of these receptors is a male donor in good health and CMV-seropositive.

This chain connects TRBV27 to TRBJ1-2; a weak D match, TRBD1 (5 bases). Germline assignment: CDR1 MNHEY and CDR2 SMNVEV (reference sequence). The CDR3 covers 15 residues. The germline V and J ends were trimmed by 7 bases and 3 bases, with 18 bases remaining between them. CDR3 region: CASTALRQGYYGYTF. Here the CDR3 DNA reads TGTGCCAGCACCGCACTCCGCCAGGGATACTATGGCTACACCTTC.

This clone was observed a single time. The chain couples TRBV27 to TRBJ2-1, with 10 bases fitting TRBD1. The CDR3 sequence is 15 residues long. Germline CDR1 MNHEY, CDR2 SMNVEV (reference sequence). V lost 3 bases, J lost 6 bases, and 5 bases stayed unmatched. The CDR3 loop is CASSFPGQGSNEQFF. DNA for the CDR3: TGTGCCAGCAGTTTTCCGGGACAGGGGTCCAATGAGCAGTTCTTC.

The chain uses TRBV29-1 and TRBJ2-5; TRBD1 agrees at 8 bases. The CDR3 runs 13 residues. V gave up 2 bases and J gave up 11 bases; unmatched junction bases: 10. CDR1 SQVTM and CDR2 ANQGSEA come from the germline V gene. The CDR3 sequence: CSVEIQGAGEQYF. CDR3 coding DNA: TGCAGCGTTGAAATCCAGGGGGCGGGTGAGCAGTACTTC. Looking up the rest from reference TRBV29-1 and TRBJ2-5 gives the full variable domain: SAVISQKPSRDICQRGTSLTIQCQVDSQVTMMFWYRQQPGQSLTLIATANQGSEATYESGFVIDKFPISRPNLTFSTLTVSNMSPEDSSIYLCSVEIQGAGEQYFGPGTRLLVL.

CDR3 bases: TGTGCCAGCAGCTCTACGACAGAGCTGATTTGCGAGCAGTACTTC. Translated, it gives CASSSTTELICEQYF. J is TRBJ2-7 and V is TRBV27; D might be TRBD1 (5 bases). The CDR3 has 15 residues. The V end lost 6 bases, the J end lost 6 bases, and 21 bases lay between the germline ends. Germline loops: CDR1 MNHEY, CDR2 SMNVEV (reference sequence).

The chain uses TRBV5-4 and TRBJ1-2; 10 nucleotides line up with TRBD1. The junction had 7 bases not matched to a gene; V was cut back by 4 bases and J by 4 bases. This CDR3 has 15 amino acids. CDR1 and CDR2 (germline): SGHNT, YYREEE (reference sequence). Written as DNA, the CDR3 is TGTGCCAGCAGCCCCGGGACAGGGGAACTCTATGGCTACACCTTC. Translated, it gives CASSPGTGELYGYTF.

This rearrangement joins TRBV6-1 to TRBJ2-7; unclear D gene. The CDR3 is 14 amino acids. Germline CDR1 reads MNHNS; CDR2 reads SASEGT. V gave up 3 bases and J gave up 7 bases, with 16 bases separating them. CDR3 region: CASSDRWNPWEQYF. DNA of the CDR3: TGTGCCAGCAGTGACAGGTGGAACCCTTGGGAGCAGTACTTC.

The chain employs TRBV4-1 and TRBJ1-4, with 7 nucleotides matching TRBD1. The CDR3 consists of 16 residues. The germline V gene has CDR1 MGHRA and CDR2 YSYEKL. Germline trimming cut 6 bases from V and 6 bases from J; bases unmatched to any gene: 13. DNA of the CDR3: TGCGCCAGCAGTCGGGACAGTGGGACAACAGATGAAAAACTGTTTTTT. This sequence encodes CASSRDSGTTDEKLFF.

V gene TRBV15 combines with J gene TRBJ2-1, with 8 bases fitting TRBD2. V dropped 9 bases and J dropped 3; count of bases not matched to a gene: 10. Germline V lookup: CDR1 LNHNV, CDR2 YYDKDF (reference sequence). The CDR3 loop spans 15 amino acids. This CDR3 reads CATRRGGLNYNEQFF. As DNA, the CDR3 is TGTGCCACGCGACGGGGGGGCCTTAACTACAATGAGCAGTTCTTC. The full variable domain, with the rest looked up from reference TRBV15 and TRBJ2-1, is DAMVIQNPRYQVTQFGKPVTLSCSQTLNHNVMYWYQQKSSQAPKLLFHYYDKDFNNEADTPDNFQSRRPNTSFCFLDIRSPGLGDTAMYLCATRRGGLNYNEQFFGPGTRLTVL.

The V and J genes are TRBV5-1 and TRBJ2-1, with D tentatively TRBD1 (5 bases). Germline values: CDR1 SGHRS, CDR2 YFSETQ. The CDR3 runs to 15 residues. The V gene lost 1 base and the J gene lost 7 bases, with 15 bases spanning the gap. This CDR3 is CASSLTGKEGNEQFF. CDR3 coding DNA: TGCGCCAGCAGCTTGACAGGAAAAGAAGGTAATGAGCAGTTCTTC.

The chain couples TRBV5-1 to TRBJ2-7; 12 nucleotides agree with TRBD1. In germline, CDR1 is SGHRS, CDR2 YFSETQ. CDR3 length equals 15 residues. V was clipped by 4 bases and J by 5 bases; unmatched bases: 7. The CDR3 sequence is CASSPTGTGGHEQYF. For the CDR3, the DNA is TGCGCCAGCAGCCCCACCGGGACAGGGGGCCACGAGCAGTACTTC.

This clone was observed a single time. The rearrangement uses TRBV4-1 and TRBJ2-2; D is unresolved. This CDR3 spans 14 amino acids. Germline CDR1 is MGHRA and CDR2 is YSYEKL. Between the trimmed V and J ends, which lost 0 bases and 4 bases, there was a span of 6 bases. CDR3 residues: CASSQETSTGELFF. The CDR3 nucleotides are TGCGCCAGCAGCCAAGAGACTTCCACCGGGGAGCTGTTTTTT.

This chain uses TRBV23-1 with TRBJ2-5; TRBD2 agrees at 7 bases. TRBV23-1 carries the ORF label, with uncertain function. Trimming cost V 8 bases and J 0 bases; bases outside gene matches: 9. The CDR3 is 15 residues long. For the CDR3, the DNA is TGCGCCAGCCCGGGGAGGGGCTTGTACCAAGAGACCCAGTACTTC. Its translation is CASPGRGLYQETQYF.

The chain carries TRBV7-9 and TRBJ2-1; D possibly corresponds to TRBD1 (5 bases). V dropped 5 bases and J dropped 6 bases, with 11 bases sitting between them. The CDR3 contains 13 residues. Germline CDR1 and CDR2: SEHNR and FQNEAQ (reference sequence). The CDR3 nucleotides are TGTGCCAGCAGCCAGGGCTACGTCAATGAGCAGTTCTTC. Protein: CASSQGYVNEQFF.

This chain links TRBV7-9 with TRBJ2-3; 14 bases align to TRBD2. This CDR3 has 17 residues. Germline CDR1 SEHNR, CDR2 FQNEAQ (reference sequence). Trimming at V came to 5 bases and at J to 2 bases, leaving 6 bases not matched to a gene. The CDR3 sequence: CASSAGTSGSPTDTQYF. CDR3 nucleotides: TGTGCCAGCAGCGCCGGGACTAGCGGGAGTCCCACAGATACGCAGTATTTT.

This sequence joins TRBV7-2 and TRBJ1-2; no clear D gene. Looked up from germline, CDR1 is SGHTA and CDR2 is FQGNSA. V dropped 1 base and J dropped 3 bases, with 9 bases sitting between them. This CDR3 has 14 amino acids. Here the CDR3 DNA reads TGTGCCAGCAGCTTAGACTTGCAGGACTATGGCTACACCTTC. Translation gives CASSLDLQDYGYTF.

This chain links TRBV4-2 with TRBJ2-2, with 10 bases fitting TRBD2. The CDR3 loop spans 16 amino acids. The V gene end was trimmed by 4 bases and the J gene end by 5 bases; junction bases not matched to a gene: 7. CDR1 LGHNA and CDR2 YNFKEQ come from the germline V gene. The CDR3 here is CASSLTSGLATGELFF. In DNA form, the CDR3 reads TGTGCCAGCAGCCTTACCTCGGGACTAGCGACCGGGGAGCTGTTTTTT.

CDR3 bases: TGTGCCAGCAGTGAAGGCGGGGCCACTAACTATGGCTACACCTTC. Translating it yields CASSEGGATNYGYTF. V usage is TRBV6-1 and J usage is TRBJ1-2; D perhaps matches TRBD1 (5 bases). This CDR3 is 15 amino acids long. Trimming left V 1 base short and J 0 bases short, with 9 bases between. Germline assignment: CDR1 MNHNS and CDR2 SASEGT.

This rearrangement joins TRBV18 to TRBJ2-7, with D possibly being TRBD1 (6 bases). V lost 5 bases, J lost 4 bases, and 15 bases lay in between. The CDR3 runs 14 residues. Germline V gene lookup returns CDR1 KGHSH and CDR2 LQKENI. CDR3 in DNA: TGTGCCAGCTCAGGCAGGGGTCCTGGGTACGAGCAGTACTTC. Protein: CASSGRGPGYEQYF.

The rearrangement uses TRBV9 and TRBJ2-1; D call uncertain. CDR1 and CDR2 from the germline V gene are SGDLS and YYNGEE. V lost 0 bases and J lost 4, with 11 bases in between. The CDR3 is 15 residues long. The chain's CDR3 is CASSVDGPAYNEQFF. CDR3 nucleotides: TGTGCCAGCAGCGTAGATGGTCCAGCGTACAATGAGCAGTTCTTC.

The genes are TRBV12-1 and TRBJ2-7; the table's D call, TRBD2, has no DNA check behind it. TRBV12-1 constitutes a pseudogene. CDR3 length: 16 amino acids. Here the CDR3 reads CASSLARTSGSYEQYF. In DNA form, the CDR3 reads TGTGCCAGCAGCTTGGCCCGGACTAGCGGTTCCTACGAGCAGTACTTC.

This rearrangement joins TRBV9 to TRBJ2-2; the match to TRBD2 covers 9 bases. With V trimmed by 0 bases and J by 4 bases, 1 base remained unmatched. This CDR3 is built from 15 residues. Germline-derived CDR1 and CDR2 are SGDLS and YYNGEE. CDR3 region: CASSVEGLATGELFF. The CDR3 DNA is TGTGCCAGCAGCGTAGAGGGACTAGCCACCGGGGAGCTGTTTTTT.

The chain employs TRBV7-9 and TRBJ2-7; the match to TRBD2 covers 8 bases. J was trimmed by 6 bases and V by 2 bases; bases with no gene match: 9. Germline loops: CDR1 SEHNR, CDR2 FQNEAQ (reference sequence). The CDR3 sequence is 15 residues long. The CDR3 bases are TGTGCCAGCAGCTTAAAAACGGGAGGGCCACCCGAGCAGTACTTC. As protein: CASSLKTGGPPEQYF. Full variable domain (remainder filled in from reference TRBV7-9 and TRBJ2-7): DTGVSQNPRHKITKRGQNVTFRCDPISEHNRLYWYRQTLGQGPEFLTYFQNEAQLEKSRLLSDRFSAERPKGSFSTLEIQRTEQGDSAMYLCASSLKTGGPPEQYFGPGTRLTVT.

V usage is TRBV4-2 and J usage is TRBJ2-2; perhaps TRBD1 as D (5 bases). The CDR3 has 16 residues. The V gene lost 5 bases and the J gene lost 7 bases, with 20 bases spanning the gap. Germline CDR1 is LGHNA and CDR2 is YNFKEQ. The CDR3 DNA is TGTGCCAGCAGCACCTACCAGCAGGGCATAAGCGGGGAGCTGTTTTTT. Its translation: CASSTYQQGISGELFF.

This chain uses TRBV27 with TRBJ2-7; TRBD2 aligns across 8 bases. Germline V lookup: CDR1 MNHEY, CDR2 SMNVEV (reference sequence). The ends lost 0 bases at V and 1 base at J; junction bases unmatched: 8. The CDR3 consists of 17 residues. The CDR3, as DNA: TGTGCCAGCAGTTTATCGCACCTAGCGGGTGCTTCCTACGAGCAGTACTTC. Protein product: CASSLSHLAGASYEQYF.

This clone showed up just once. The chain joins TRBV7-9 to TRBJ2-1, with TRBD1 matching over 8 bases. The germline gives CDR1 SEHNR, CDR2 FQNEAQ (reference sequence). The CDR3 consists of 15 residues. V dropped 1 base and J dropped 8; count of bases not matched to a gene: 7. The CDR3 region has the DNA TGTGCCAGCAGCTTAGTCGGCCAGGGGGCTTATGAGCAGTTCTTC. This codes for CASSLVGQGAYEQFF. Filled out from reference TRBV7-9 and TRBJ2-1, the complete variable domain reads DTGVSQNPRHKITKRGQNVTFRCDPISEHNRLYWYRQTLGQGPEFLTYFQNEAQLEKSRLLSDRFSAERPKGSFSTLEIQRTEQGDSAMYLCASSLVGQGAYEQFFGPGTRLTVL.

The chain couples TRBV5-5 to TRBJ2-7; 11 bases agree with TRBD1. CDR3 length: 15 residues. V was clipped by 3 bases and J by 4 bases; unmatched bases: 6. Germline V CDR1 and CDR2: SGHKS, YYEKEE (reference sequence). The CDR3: CASSSPGTGGYEQYF. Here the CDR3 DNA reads TGTGCCAGCAGCTCTCCCGGGACAGGGGGGTACGAGCAGTACTTC.

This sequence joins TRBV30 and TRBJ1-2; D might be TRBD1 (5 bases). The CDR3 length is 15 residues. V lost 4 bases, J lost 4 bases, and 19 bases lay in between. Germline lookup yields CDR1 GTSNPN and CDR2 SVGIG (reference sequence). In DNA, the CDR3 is TGTGCCTGGATGACGGGGGGGACTCCTCTCTATGGCTACACCTTC. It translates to CAWMTGGTPLYGYTF.

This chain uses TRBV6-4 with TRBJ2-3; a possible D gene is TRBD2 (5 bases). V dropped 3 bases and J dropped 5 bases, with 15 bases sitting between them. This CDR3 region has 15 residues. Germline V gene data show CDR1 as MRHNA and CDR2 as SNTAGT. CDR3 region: CASSDTVGVVDTQYF. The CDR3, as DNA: TGTGCCAGCAGTGATACGGTGGGAGTGGTAGATACGCAGTATTTT.

Here the CDR3 DNA reads TGCGCCAGCAGCTCTGGGACTAGCGGGAGTAGCTACGAGCAGTACTTC. This codes for CASSSGTSGSSYEQYF. The chain links TRBV5-1 to TRBJ2-7; 14 bases match TRBD2. Germline CDR1 is SGHRS and CDR2 is YFSETQ. V dropped 3 bases and J dropped 3; count of bases not matched to a gene: 5. This CDR3 is 16 amino acids long.

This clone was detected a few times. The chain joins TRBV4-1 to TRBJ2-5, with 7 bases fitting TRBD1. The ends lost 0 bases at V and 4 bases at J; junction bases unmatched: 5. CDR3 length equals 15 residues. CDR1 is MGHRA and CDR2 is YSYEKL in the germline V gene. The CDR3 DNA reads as TGCGCCAGCAGCCAAGAGGATAGACAGGGAGAGACCCAGTACTTC. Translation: CASSQEDRQGETQYF.

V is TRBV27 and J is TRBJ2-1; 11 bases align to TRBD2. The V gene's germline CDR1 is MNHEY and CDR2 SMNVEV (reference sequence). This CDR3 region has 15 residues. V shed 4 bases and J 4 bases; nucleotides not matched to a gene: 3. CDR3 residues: CASSYGTSGYNEQFF. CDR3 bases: TGTGCCAGCAGTTACGGGACTAGCGGTTACAATGAGCAGTTCTTC.